One and the same sample provided the 20 T cell receptor beta chains below, sequenced in a study of control samples from healthy donors and cancer patients. Assay used: immunoSEQ multiplex PCR; TCRdb lists only in-frame clones, some missing. This table holds about 160,000 clones, 80% to 90% found once. Sample: blood. Receptors originate from a man aged 25 to 40 in good health.

V and J are TRBV4-1 and TRBJ1-2; 8 bases are shared with TRBD1. Germline loops: CDR1 MGHRA, CDR2 YSYEKL. Losses at the gene ends were 2 bases for V and 4 bases for J; bases not matched to a gene: 6. The CDR3 consists of 15 residues. CDR3 DNA: TGCGCCAGCAGCCAAAGTCAGGGGGCGATCTATGGCTACACCTTC. Translating it yields CASSQSQGAIYGYTF.

This clone came up once. The chain carries TRBV5-1 and TRBJ1-1, with 8 nucleotides matching TRBD1. The junction had 8 bases not matched to a gene; V was cut back by 4 bases and J by 0 bases. This CDR3 has 16 residues. Per the germline V gene, CDR1 is SGHRS and CDR2 is YFSETQ. CDR3 in DNA: TGCGCCAGCAGCAAGTTGGCAGGGGGCATGAACACTGAAGCTTTCTTT. Translation: CASSKLAGGMNTEAFF.

V usage is TRBV29-1 and J usage is TRBJ2-3; no definite D call. V was clipped by 3 bases and J by 4 bases, with 11 bases between them. CDR1 SQVTM and CDR2 ANQGSEA come from the germline V gene. The CDR3 is 13 residues long. CDR3 DNA: TGCAGCGTTGATGTGGGTGGGGCAGATACGCAGTATTTT. Protein sequence: CSVDVGGADTQYF.

The rearrangement uses TRBV29-1 and TRBJ2-7; no reliable D call. This CDR3 is built from 13 residues. Germline V gives CDR1 SQVTM, CDR2 ANQGSEA. V lost 6 bases to trimming and J lost 4 bases, with 16 bases between them. The CDR3 sequence: CSVSSPLGYEQYF. The DNA of the CDR3 is TGCAGCGTAAGTTCCCCGTTGGGATACGAGCAGTACTTC.

The chain carries TRBV5-4 and TRBJ1-6; no definite D call. V was trimmed by 4 bases and J by 11 bases, leaving 13 bases between them. Germline V gives CDR1 SGHNT, CDR2 YYREEE (reference sequence). This CDR3 is built from 13 residues. The CDR3 spells CASSTEPSAPLHF. CDR3 sequence (DNA): TGTGCCAGCAGCACGGAACCTTCGGCACCCCTCCACTTT.

The chain recombines TRBV15 with TRBJ1-5; D is undetermined. This CDR3 has 15 amino acids. The germline gives CDR1 LNHNV, CDR2 YYDKDF (reference sequence). V lost 0 bases, J lost 4 bases, and 10 bases lay in between. CDR3 region: CATSREGQANQPQHF. In DNA, the CDR3 is TGTGCCACCAGCAGAGAAGGGCAGGCTAATCAGCCCCAGCATTTT.

The rearrangement links TRBV27 to TRBJ1-6; 8 bases match TRBD1. V lost 4 bases to trimming and J lost 9 bases; unmatched junction nucleotides: 11. In germline, CDR1 is MNHEY, CDR2 SMNVEV (reference sequence). The CDR3 length is 16 residues. This CDR3 reads CASSSRSGTGASPLHF. DNA of the CDR3: TGTGCCAGCAGTTCCCGATCCGGGACAGGTGCTTCACCCCTCCACTTT.

CDR3 nucleotides: TGTGCCAGCAGGAGAGAGGGGGATACGCAGTATTTT. Residues: CASRREGDTQYF. V usage is TRBV13 and J usage is TRBJ2-3; D may match TRBD1 or TRBD2 (5 bases each). The CDR3 runs 12 residues. Looked up from germline, CDR1 is PRHDT and CDR2 is FYEKMQ (reference sequence). Deletions cut 6 bases from V and 6 bases from J, with 10 bases between.

The chain has TRBV7-2 and TRBJ2-7; D gene ambiguous. V dropped 5 bases and J dropped 5 bases, with 13 bases sitting between them. There are 13 residues in the CDR3. Looked up from germline, CDR1 is SGHTA and CDR2 is FQGNSA. The CDR3 region is CASSPAAVNEQYF. CDR3 DNA sequence: TGTGCCAGCAGCCCGGCTGCAGTAAACGAGCAGTACTTC.

This clone showed up just a few times. V gene TRBV5-6 combines with J gene TRBJ2-5; D gene ambiguous. Per germline, CDR1 SGHDT and CDR2 YYEEEE. CDR3 length: 13 residues. Between the trimmed V and J ends, which lost 0 bases and 4 bases, there was a span of 7 bases. The CDR3: CASSLVLIETQYF. In nucleotides, the CDR3 is TGTGCCAGCAGCTTGGTCCTTATAGAGACCCAGTACTTC.

The J gene is TRBJ2-2, the V gene TRBV11-2, with D uncertain. V lost 4 bases and J lost 0, with 15 bases in between. There are 17 residues in the CDR3. Germline assignment: CDR1 SGHAT and CDR2 FQNNGV. CDR3 bases: TGTGCCAGCAGCTCCAAGTCGGCAGCCTCGAACACCGGGGAGCTGTTTTTT. Translation gives CASSSKSAASNTGELFF.

The J gene is TRBJ1-2, the V gene TRBV28; D not certain. Trimming left V 3 bases short and J 1 base short, with 3 bases between. CDR1 and CDR2 (germline): MDHEN, SYDVKM. The CDR3 is 12 residues long. The CDR3 region is CASSFLNYGYTF. The CDR3 DNA reads as TGTGCCAGCAGTTTTCTTAACTATGGCTACACCTTC.

The chain joins TRBV5-1 to TRBJ2-3, with D perhaps TRBD1 (6 bases). This CDR3 has 15 amino acids. Germline CDR1 SGHRS, CDR2 YFSETQ. Trimming stripped 4 bases from V and 2 bases from J, with 14 bases between. The CDR3 DNA sequence: TGCGCCAGCAGCAGCCGGGACACCTTCACAGATACGCAGTATTTT. It specifies CASSSRDTFTDTQYF.

The chain employs TRBV27 and TRBJ1-4, with no clear D. In germline, CDR1 is MNHEY, CDR2 SMNVEV (reference sequence). The V end was cut by 7 bases, the J end by 7 bases, with 22 bases between. CDR3 length: 16 amino acids. The chain's CDR3 is CASKPLSKEVGEKLFF. The DNA of the CDR3 is TGTGCCAGCAAACCGCTAAGTAAGGAAGTAGGTGAAAAACTGTTTTTT. Combining the CDR3 with reference TRBV27 and TRBJ1-4 gives the whole variable domain EAQVTQNPRYLITVTGKKLTVTCSQNMNHEYMSWYRQDPGLGLRQIYYSMNVEVTDKGDVPEGYKVSRKEKRNFPLILESPSPNQTSLYFCASKPLSKEVGEKLFFGSGTQLSVL.

This chain connects TRBV19 to TRBJ2-2; D uncertain. The germline V gene encodes CDR1 LNHDA and CDR2 SQIVND (reference sequence). V lost 6 bases and J lost 0, with 8 bases in between. CDR3 size: 14 residues. This CDR3 is CASRTGANTGELFF. The CDR3 nucleotides are TGTGCCAGTAGGACCGGCGCGAACACCGGGGAGCTGTTTTTT.

The chain has TRBV12-3 or TRBV12-4 and TRBJ2-3, with no clear D. This CDR3 has 13 residues. With 8 bases removed from V and 2 bases from J, the gap between germline ends came to 11 bases. In DNA, the CDR3 is TGTGCCAGCGCCCTGGACCTCACAGATACGCAGTATTTT. Amino acids: CASALDLTDTQYF.

The chain has TRBV2 and TRBJ2-1; D uncertain. Germline V gene lookup returns CDR1 SNHLY and CDR2 FYNNEI. Trimming left V 10 bases short and J 9 bases short, with 19 bases between. CDR3 length equals 13 residues. CDR3 in amino acids: CANTVRVVGEQFF. The CDR3 DNA reads as TGTGCCAACACGGTCAGAGTGGTAGGTGAGCAGTTCTTC.

The chain employs TRBV20-1 and TRBJ1-2, with D uncertain. The CDR3 spans 11 residues. CDR1 and CDR2 (germline): DFQATT, SNEGSKA (reference sequence). Trimming removed 3 bases at V and 8 bases at J, with 10 bases between. For the CDR3, the DNA is TGCAGTGCTAGCTTCCTAAAAGGCTACACCTTC. Protein sequence: CSASFLKGYTF.

This sequence joins TRBV10-3 and TRBJ1-2, with 10 positions matching TRBD1. The J segment lost 6 bases and the V segment lost 6 bases, leaving 10 bases of the junction unmatched. CDR1 is ENHRY and CDR2 is SYGVKD in the germline V gene. CDR3 length: 15 amino acids. The CDR3 spells CAISKTGGERNGYTF. The CDR3 DNA sequence: TGTGCCATCAGCAAGACAGGGGGCGAAAGGAATGGCTACACCTTC.

Concerning this clone: Other DNA sequences in the same sample also yield this CDR3. The chain is built from TRBV25-1 and TRBJ1-2, with unresolved D. The CDR3 is 12 amino acids. Trimming took off 7 bases at V and 3 bases at J, with 9 bases between the two ends. The germline V gene has CDR1 MGHDK and CDR2 SYGVNS. CDR3 in amino acids: CASKGGDYGYTF. CDR3 DNA sequence: TGTGCCAGCAAGGGAGGCGACTATGGCTACACCTTC.